These 26 T cell receptor beta chains originate from one sample sequenced in a study of T-cell memory formation after mild COVID-19. TCRdb reprocessed the 5' RACE reads with MiXCR, giving one entry per CDR3 protein. The repertoire holds more than 300,000 distinct CDR3 sequences, 20% to 25% seen once, with roughly a fifth in the top ten. The sequencing input was PBMCs or a T cell subset sorted from them (not recorded which). The receptors shown here come from a man between 18 and 29 years old who had mild COVID-19 (a few samples of this study predate the infection). Cell type and time point are not known.

This clonotype was counted a few times. The rearrangement links TRBV29-1 to TRBJ1-1; TRBD1 might be the D (5 bases). Trimming left V 4 bases short and J 0 bases short, with 9 bases between. This CDR3 comprises 13 residues. The germline CDR1 and CDR2 sequences are SQVTM and ANQGSEA. As DNA, the CDR3 is TGCAGCGTTGTCCGGGACTTGAACACTGAAGCTTTCTTT. It is translated as CSVVRDLNTEAFF.

CDR3 sequence: CASSPPGLALYNEQFF. CDR3 DNA: TGCGCCAGCAGCCCTCCGGGACTAGCGCTGTACAATGAGCAGTTCTTC. This chain joins TRBV5-1 and TRBJ2-1; TRBD2 matches 10 bases. Trimming took 4 bases from V and 4 from J; bases not matched to a gene: 8. Per germline, CDR1 SGHRS and CDR2 YFSETQ. The CDR3 spans 16 residues.

This clonotype was detected only a few times. J is TRBJ2-3 and V is TRBV7-9; 7 nucleotides align to TRBD2. Germline V gene lookup returns CDR1 SEHNR and CDR2 FQNEAQ (reference sequence). The CDR3 totals 17 residues. The ends lost 5 bases at V and 1 base at J; junction bases unmatched: 12. As DNA, the CDR3 is TGTGCCAGCAGCGATTCTCTTCGGGGGGAGGGCACAGATACGCAGTATTTT. Its translation is CASSDSLRGEGTDTQYF.

This clonotype has ten or more counts. The chain combines TRBV7-2 with TRBJ2-5; D gene ambiguous. Trimming removed 3 bases from V and 5 bases from J, with 10 bases in between. The CDR3 spans 13 residues. Germline V CDR1 and CDR2: SGHTA, FQGNSA. The CDR3 bases are TGTGCCAGCAGCTTCGGCCGAGGCGAGACCCAGTACTTC. This encodes CASSFGRGETQYF.

The chain has TRBV6-1 and TRBJ2-7; 8 bases map to TRBD2. J lost 2 bases, V lost 2 bases, and 14 bases had no gene match. Germline V gene lookup returns CDR1 MNHNS and CDR2 SASEGT. The CDR3 covers 18 residues. The CDR3 reads CASSEFGYGGAIPYEQYF. CDR3 sequence (DNA): TGTGCCAGCAGTGAATTTGGTTACGGGGGGGCTATCCCCTACGAGCAGTACTTC.

This rearrangement joins TRBV5-1 to TRBJ1-1; no reliable D call. Between the trimmed V and J ends, which lost 4 bases and 0 bases, there was a span of 13 bases. Germline loops: CDR1 SGHRS, CDR2 YFSETQ. This CDR3 comprises 15 residues. The CDR3 is CASSPTAVMNTEAFF. CDR3 DNA sequence: TGCGCCAGCAGCCCCACGGCGGTAATGAACACTGAAGCTTTCTTT.

This clonotype was recorded a few times. V usage is TRBV12-3 or TRBV12-4 and J usage is TRBJ2-1, with TRBD2 identical over 7 bases. The CDR3 spans 14 residues. Trimming took 3 bases from V and 11 from J; bases not matched to a gene: 10. DNA for the CDR3: TGTGCCAGCAGTTTCGCTTGGGGGGGAAGCCAGCAGTTCTTC. Its translation is CASSFAWGGSQQFF.

The chain combines TRBV4-2 with TRBJ2-1; 14 bases are a match to TRBD2. Germline loops: CDR1 LGHNA, CDR2 YNFKEQ. The length of the CDR3 is 17 residues. The V segment lost 4 bases and the J segment 4 bases; nucleotides outside the gene matches: 6. CDR3 DNA sequence: TGTGCCAGCAGCCCTAGACTAGCGGGGGGGCCGTACAATGAGCAGTTCTTC. This encodes CASSPRLAGGPYNEQFF.

This clonotype was seen a handful of times. This chain links TRBV19 with TRBJ2-3; D remains unclear. Trimming removed 5 bases at V and 4 bases at J, with 10 bases between. CDR3 length: 13 residues. Germline V gives CDR1 LNHDA, CDR2 SQIVND (reference sequence). DNA for the CDR3: TGTGCCAGTAGTTTAACACCCCCAGATACGCAGTATTTT. It yields the protein CASSLTPPDTQYF.

This clonotype was recorded a few times. V gene TRBV9 combines with J gene TRBJ1-1; perhaps TRBD1 as D (5 bases). The CDR3 runs to 15 residues. The germline V and J ends were trimmed by 2 bases and 1 base, with 12 bases remaining between them. Germline V gives CDR1 SGDLS, CDR2 YYNGEE. Here the CDR3 DNA reads TGTGCCAGCAGCGTGTCAGGGAGACCGAACACTGAAGCTTTCTTT. It is translated as CASSVSGRPNTEAFF.

The table lists this clonotype with a count of one. V and J are TRBV3-1 and TRBJ1-2; 11 bases line up with TRBD1. The germline gives CDR1 LGHDT, CDR2 YNNKEL (reference sequence). The ends lost 4 bases at V and 4 bases at J; junction bases unmatched: 5. This CDR3 comprises 15 residues. CDR3 residues: CASSPTGTGGYGYTF. The CDR3, as DNA: TGTGCCAGCAGCCCTACCGGGACAGGGGGCTATGGCTACACCTTC. Full variable domain (remainder filled in from reference TRBV3-1 and TRBJ1-2): DTAVSQTPKYLVTQMGNDKSIKCEQNLGHDTMYWYKQDSKKFLKIMFSYNNKELIINETVPNRFSPKSPDKAHLNLHINSLELGDSAVYFCASSPTGTGGYGYTFGSGTRLTVV.

This clonotype was seen a few times. J is TRBJ2-2 and V is TRBV4-3; tentatively, D is TRBD1 (5 bases). V gave up 3 bases and J gave up 7 bases, with 21 bases separating them. The CDR3 is made up of 17 amino acids. CDR1 and CDR2 (germline): LGHNA, YSLEER. CDR3 DNA: TGCGCCAGCAGCCAGGCCCTGGGGCGGATGGATGGCGGGGAGCTGTTTTTT. This encodes CASSQALGRMDGGELFF.

V usage is TRBV5-1 and J usage is TRBJ2-7; D is possibly TRBD1 (6 bases). V gave up 2 bases and J gave up 3 bases, with 15 bases separating them. This CDR3 has 15 residues. Germline values: CDR1 SGHRS, CDR2 YFSETQ. CDR3 sequence: CASSLAWGPLYEQYF. CDR3 nucleotides: TGCGCCAGCAGCTTAGCGTGGGGGCCCCTCTACGAGCAGTACTTC. Together with reference TRBV5-1 and TRBJ2-7, the CDR3 gives the full variable domain: KAGVTQTPRYLIKTRGQQVTLSCSPISGHRSVSWYQQTPGQGLQFLFEYFSETQRNKGNFPGRFSGRQFSNSRSEMNVSTLELGDSALYLCASSLAWGPLYEQYFGPGTRLTVT.

This clonotype was counted at least ten times. The chain links TRBV11-2 to TRBJ2-2, with D tentatively TRBD1 or TRBD2 (6 bases each). The CDR3 contains 16 residues. Deletions cut 1 base from V and 6 bases from J, with 15 bases between. Germline V gene lookup returns CDR1 SGHAT and CDR2 FQNNGV. The CDR3 nucleotides are TGTGCCAGCAGCTTAGGCGACGGGGGCAGAGCCGGGGAGCTGTTTTTT. Translation: CASSLGDGGRAGELFF. Based on the CDR3 plus reference TRBV11-2 and TRBJ2-2, the full variable domain is EAGVAQSPRYKIIEKRQSVAFWCNPISGHATLYWYQQILGQGPKLLIQFQNNGVVDDSQLPKDRFSAERLKGVDSTLKIQPAKLEDSAVYLCASSLGDGGRAGELFFGEGSRLTVL.

J is TRBJ2-5 and V is TRBV5-1; weak D call: TRBD2 (6 bases). Germline values: CDR1 SGHRS, CDR2 YFSETQ. The CDR3 is 13 amino acids. Trimming removed 4 bases from V and 3 bases from J, with 10 bases in between. In DNA form, the CDR3 reads TGCGCCAGCAGCGCGGGATTTGAAGAGACCCAGTACTTC. Protein sequence: CASSAGFEETQYF.

This clonotype has more than one count but fewer than ten. The chain joins TRBV6-5 to TRBJ2-7; D may match TRBD1 or TRBD2 (5 bases each). The CDR3 runs to 13 residues. Germline loops: CDR1 MNHEY, CDR2 SVGAGI. V was clipped by 4 bases and J by 4 bases, with 11 bases between them. DNA for the CDR3: TGTGCCAGCAGTTGGGCAGGGACGTACGAGCAGTACTTC. Its translation is CASSWAGTYEQYF.

The chain employs TRBV4-1 and TRBJ1-1; 7 bases align to TRBD1. Germline V gives CDR1 MGHRA, CDR2 YSYEKL. The length of the CDR3 is 14 residues. V shed 2 bases, J shed 8 bases, and the junction held 8 bases outside the gene matches. DNA of the CDR3: TGCGCCAGCAGCCAAAGGACAGGCTTGCGGGAAGCTTTCTTT. This codes for CASSQRTGLREAFF.

This chain uses TRBV20-1 with TRBJ2-7, with D possibly matching TRBD2 (5 bases). V lost 3 bases and J 2 bases, leaving 8 bases between the germline ends. Germline CDR1 DFQATT, CDR2 SNEGSKA (reference sequence). The CDR3 extends over 12 amino acids. The CDR3 sequence is CSASRGTYEQYF. The DNA for the CDR3 is TGCAGTGCTAGTCGGGGAACCTACGAGCAGTACTTC.

V gene TRBV6-2 or TRBV6-3 combines with J gene TRBJ1-5; the D gene is possibly TRBD1 (6 bases). In germline, CDR1 is MNHEY, CDR2 SVGEGT. The CDR3 is 16 residues long. With 5 bases removed from V and 0 bases from J, the gap between germline ends came to 14 bases. CDR3 residues: CASSGDRLNSNQPQHF. As DNA, the CDR3 is TGTGCCAGCAGTGGAGACAGGCTTAATAGCAATCAGCCCCAGCATTTT.

This clonotype was observed a handful of times. The gene calls are TRBV20-1 and TRBJ2-1, with a tentative D call TRBD2 (6 bases). The CDR3 spans 14 residues. Deletions cut 4 bases from V and 5 bases from J, with 15 bases between. Germline values: CDR1 DFQATT, CDR2 SNEGSKA (reference sequence). This chain's CDR3 is CSATGTPLHNEQFF. In DNA, the CDR3 is TGCAGTGCTACCGGGACTCCTCTTCACAATGAGCAGTTCTTC.

This clonotype was observed at least ten times. The chain carries TRBV5-1 and TRBJ2-7; D gene uncertain. Germline V gene lookup returns CDR1 SGHRS and CDR2 YFSETQ. The germline V and J ends were trimmed by 0 bases and 0 bases, with 7 bases remaining between them. The CDR3 length is 14 residues. As DNA, the CDR3 is TGCGCCAGCAGCTTGGTGGTAGACTCCTACGAGCAGTACTTC. It yields the protein CASSLVVDSYEQYF.

The chain joins TRBV9 to TRBJ2-3; D could derive from TRBD1 or TRBD2 (5 bases each). V was clipped by 1 base and J by 6 bases, with 9 bases between them. The CDR3 has 13 residues. Germline V lookup: CDR1 SGDLS, CDR2 YYNGEE. The CDR3 here is CASSVIREDTQYF. The CDR3 DNA sequence: TGTGCCAGCAGCGTAATCAGGGAGGATACGCAGTATTTT.

V gene TRBV5-6 combines with J gene TRBJ1-5; D remains unclear. Germline CDR1 reads SGHDT; CDR2 reads YYEEEE. The CDR3 is 14 amino acids. Trimming pared 5 bases from V and 2 bases from J, leaving 11 bases between. The CDR3 protein is CASSLYWGNQPQHF. The CDR3 DNA reads TGTGCCAGCAGTCTCTACTGGGGCAATCAGCCCCAGCATTTT.

This sequence joins TRBV24-1 and TRBJ2-1, with D perhaps matching TRBD1 (6 bases). The germline V gene has CDR1 KGHDR and CDR2 SFDVKD. The CDR3 spans 16 residues. V lost 4 bases, J lost 1 base, and 13 bases lay in between. CDR3 in amino acids: CATSDNRDKSYNEQFF. As DNA, the CDR3 is TGTGCCACCAGTGACAACCGGGACAAGTCCTACAATGAGCAGTTCTTC.

This clonotype occurred a few times. This chain uses TRBV4-1 with TRBJ2-2, with TRBD1 as a possible D gene (6 bases). V gave up 5 bases and J gave up 0 bases, with 10 bases separating them. CDR3 length equals 15 residues. The germline CDR1 and CDR2 sequences are MGHRA and YSYEKL. In DNA, the CDR3 is TGCGCCAGCAGCTTCACAGGGACGAACACCGGGGAGCTGTTTTTT. Translated: CASSFTGTNTGELFF.

The table lists this clonotype with a few counts. The chain has TRBV6-6 and TRBJ2-4; D not certain. The CDR3 loop spans 14 amino acids. From germline, CDR1 is MNHNY and CDR2 SVGAGI (reference sequence). Trimming left V 2 bases short and J 0 bases short, with 5 bases between. CDR3 residues: CASSYGIAKNIQYF. CDR3 in DNA: TGTGCCAGCAGTTACGGAATAGCCAAAAACATTCAGTACTTC.